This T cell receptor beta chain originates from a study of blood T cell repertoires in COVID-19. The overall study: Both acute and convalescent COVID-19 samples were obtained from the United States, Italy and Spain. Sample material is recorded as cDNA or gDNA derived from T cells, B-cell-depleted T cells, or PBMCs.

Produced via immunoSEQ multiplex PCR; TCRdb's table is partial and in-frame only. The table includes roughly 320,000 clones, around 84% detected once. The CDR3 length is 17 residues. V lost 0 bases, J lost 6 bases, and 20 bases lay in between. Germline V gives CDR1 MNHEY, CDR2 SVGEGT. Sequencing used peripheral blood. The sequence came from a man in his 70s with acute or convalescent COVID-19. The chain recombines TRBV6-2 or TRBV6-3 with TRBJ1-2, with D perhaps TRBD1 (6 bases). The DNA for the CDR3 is TGTGCCAGCAGTTACTCGAACATCGGCAGGGACAACGATGGCTACACCTTC. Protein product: CASSYSNIGRDNDGYTF.